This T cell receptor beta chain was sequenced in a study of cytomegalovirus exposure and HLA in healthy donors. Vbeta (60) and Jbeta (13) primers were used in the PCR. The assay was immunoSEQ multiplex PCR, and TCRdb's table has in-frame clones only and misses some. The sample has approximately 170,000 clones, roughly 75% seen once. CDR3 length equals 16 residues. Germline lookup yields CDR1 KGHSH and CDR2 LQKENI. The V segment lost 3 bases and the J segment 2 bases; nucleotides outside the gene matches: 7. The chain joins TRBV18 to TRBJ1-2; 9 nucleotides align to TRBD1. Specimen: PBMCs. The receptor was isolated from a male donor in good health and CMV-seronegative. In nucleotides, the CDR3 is TGTGCCAGCTCACCGGTCCCGGGACAGGGAAACTATGGCTACACCTTC. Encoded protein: CASSPVPGQGNYGYTF.